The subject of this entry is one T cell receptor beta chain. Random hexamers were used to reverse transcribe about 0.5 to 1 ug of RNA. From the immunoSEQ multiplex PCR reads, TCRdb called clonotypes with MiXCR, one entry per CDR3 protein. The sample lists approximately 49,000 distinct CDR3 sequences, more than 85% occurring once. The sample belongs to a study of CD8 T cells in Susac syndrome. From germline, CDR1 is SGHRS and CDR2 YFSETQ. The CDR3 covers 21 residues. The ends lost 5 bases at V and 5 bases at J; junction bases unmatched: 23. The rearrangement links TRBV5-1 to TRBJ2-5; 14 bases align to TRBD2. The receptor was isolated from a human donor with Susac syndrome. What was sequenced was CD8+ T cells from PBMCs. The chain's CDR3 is CASRHEGLAGGLLSFWETQYF. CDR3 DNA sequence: TGCGCCAGCAGGCACGAAGGACTAGCGGGGGGACTACTGTCGTTTTGGGAGACCCAGTACTTC.